This record covers a single T cell receptor (beta chain). Antigen unknown. CDR1 is SGHNT, CDR2 YENEEA, per germline. With 3 bases removed from V and 6 bases from J, the gap between germline ends came to 6 bases. The CDR3 has 11 amino acids. This record belongs to a study of cytomegalovirus exposure and HLA in healthy donors. Study-level findings and limits: A later analysis found TCR association rates differed by HLA locus, highest for DRB1 and lowest for HLA-C.

Vbeta (60) and Jbeta (13) primers were used in the PCR. The assay was immunoSEQ multiplex PCR, and TCRdb's table has in-frame clones only and misses some. The sample holds about 180,000 clones, more than 65% seen once. Sequenced: PBMCs. The chain joins TRBV11-3 to TRBJ2-7; D is undetermined. The receptor was isolated from a woman aged 25-40 years in good health and CMV-seropositive. DNA of the CDR3: TGTGCCAGCAGCTTGGGCTTCGAGCAGTACTTC. The encoded protein is CASSLGFEQYF.